This TCR beta chain emerged from a study of PD-L1 blockade in urothelial cancer (dated by TCRdb to 2017 to 2019). Background for the entire study: All patients started therapy at some point between 2014 and 2016 and received atezolizumab 1,200 mg intravenously every 3 weeks. About 90% of the 29 patients were males with bladder-origin urothelial cancer, and about 60% of the roughly 30 reported a prior smoking history. Patients had an ECOG performance status of 0 or 1 and had received between 0 and 3 prior chemotherapy regimens. Blood samples were analyzed at 3 weeks after treatment start (second dose) and at 6 weeks after treatment start. Blood samples gave a median of approximately 150,000 T cells and 88,000 or so unique TCRs, with a median clonality of approximately 0.08. The study, an exploratory multi-omic analysis, examined somatic, immune and clinical correlates of response to PD-L1 blockade with atezolizumab in urothelial cancer. Pretreatment tumor samples, along with matched peripheral blood collected serially before and after atezolizumab treatment, underwent TCR sequencing. Durable clinical benefit was defined as a progression-free survival longer than 6 months, and TCR features were additionally tested against progression-free survival and overall survival. In the same patients who had TCR sequencing, pretreatment tumors also underwent whole exome sequencing and RNA sequencing. Roughly ten patients achieved durable clinical benefit and 20 did not. Pretreatment blood TCR-seq was available for 30 or so patients, at least one posttreatment blood collection was obtained for about 24 patients, and tumor TCR-seq was available for about 24 patients.

The germline V and J ends show losses of 10 bases and 1 base respectively, and no gene match explains 9 bases of the junction. The CDR3, from cysteine to phenylalanine, totals 14 residues. Only the CDR3 portion is preserved as DNA: 42 bases, with reading frame beginning at the first base. Reading the germline V gene (reference sequence) gives CDR1 MNHEY and CDR2 SMNVEV. The time point label of this sample denotes: peripheral blood 6 weeks after treatment start. The cohort comprised 30 or so patients with locally advanced or metastatic urothelial carcinoma treated at Memorial Sloan Kettering on a trial protocol. Peripheral blood mononuclear cells were collected from each patient pretreatment and during treatment, giving between 1 and 8 total time points per patient. The Qiagen DNeasy Blood extraction kit was used to purify genomic DNA from total PBMCs and tumor samples. PBMCs were collected pretreatment and during treatment, and were isolated and stored as previously described.

Points the paper makes about the study in general: Improved progression-free and overall survival was found to be associated with pretreatment peripheral blood TCR clonality below the median. Because the sample size was small (n = 29) and many of the analyses were exploratory, the results are meant to be hypothesis-generating. Patients with durable benefit showed greater expansion of tumor-associated TCR clones in peripheral blood 3 weeks after starting treatment (n ≈ 20, p = 0.022).

Synthetic TCR analog templates were spiked into each PCR to estimate absolute template abundance from read counts. TCRbeta CDR3 regions were amplified from genomic DNA with bias-controlled V and J gene primers using the immunoSEQ assay. Rearranged TCRbeta segments were sequenced at approximately 20X coverage. In the paper's pipeline: Clustering was used to correct sequencing errors, and CDR3s were annotated against IMGT so that V, D and J genes could be assigned. Downstream analyses used only productive TCRbeta rearrangements and left out out-of-frame or stop-codon sequences. Clonality was computed as one minus Shannon entropy normalized by the log of the number of unique productive sequences. Fisher's exact test with Benjamini-Hochberg correction, using a cutoff of adjusted p below 0.01, was how clones that differed between time points or between blood and tumor were identified. This immuneACCESS table, as held by TCRdb, lists in-frame sequences with V and J called but not all clones. Of the missing ones, under half trace to an unresolved V gene in checked studies; the others have no known cause. Clonal size and the V and J genes are those of that table, whereas D and trimming came from the DNA. The sample records under 85,000 clones, under 95% of which are singletons. The ten biggest clones cover more than 0.85% of the sample.

A word on this clone: No cognate antigen has been identified for it. Within one base of it there is no much larger clone, and no base qualities were kept.

Recombination linked TRBV27 to TRBJ2-7; the central 8 bases match TRBD1. This clonotype was obtained from a woman older than 75 with urothelial cancer. The material sequenced was PBMCs, taken around atezolizumab (anti-PD-L1) treatment. The DNA sequence is TGTGCCACCCGGACAGGGTATGAGTCCTACGAGCAGTACTTC. Translation gives CATRTGYESYEQYF.